A selection of T cell receptor beta chains follows, all from one sample in a study of response to subunit inactivated influenza vaccine. From the RT-PCR reads, TCRdb called clonotypes with MiXCR, one entry per CDR3 protein. The sample has about 620,000 distinct CDR3 sequences; about 11% are singletons. This specimen was PBMCs from blood, taken on the day of vaccination. The receptors shown here come from a man over 45 who received an inactivated influenza vaccine. The CDR3 runs from the conserved cysteine through the conserved F or W. The order of the fields is CDR3 length, J gene, D gene, V gene, clone size, CDR3 protein, CDR3 DNA. The D gene is left open where the match is weak. Clone size appears in some rows only: once, few, many, or a class for an expanded clone.

CDR3 length: 16
J gene: TRBJ2-7
D gene: TRBD2
V gene: TRBV4-2
clone size: few
CDR3 protein: CASSQDKREATYEQYF
CDR3 DNA: TGTGCCAGCAGCCAAGATAAGCGGGAGGCGACCTACGAGCAGTACTTC

CDR3 length: 14
J gene: TRBJ2-1
D gene: TRBD1
V gene: TRBV5-1
clone size: NA
CDR3 protein: CASSSGQRYNEQFF
CDR3 DNA: TGCGCCAGCAGCTCGGGACAGAGATACAATGAGCAGTTCTTC

CDR3 length: 15
J gene: TRBJ2-7
D gene: TRBD2
V gene: TRBV28
clone size: NA
CDR3 protein: CASSPWGGGGYEQYF
CDR3 DNA: TGTGCCAGCAGTCCATGGGGGGGAGGTGGCTACGAGCAGTACTTC

CDR3 length: 12
J gene: TRBJ2-3
D gene: NA
V gene: TRBV6-6
clone size: few
CDR3 protein: CASSYGSPGLYF
CDR3 DNA: TGTGCCAGCAGTTACGGTTCACCCGGTCTGTATTTT

CDR3 length: 17
J gene: TRBJ2-3
D gene: TRBD2
V gene: TRBV5-1
clone size: few
CDR3 protein: CASSSPTSGVGSDTQYF
CDR3 DNA: TGCGCCAGCAGCTCCCCGACTAGCGGGGTGGGGTCAGATACGCAGTATTTT

CDR3 length: 15
J gene: TRBJ2-3
D gene: TRBD2
V gene: TRBV7-2
clone size: few
CDR3 protein: CASSPGLAEGGTQYF
CDR3 DNA: TGTGCCAGCAGCCCGGGACTAGCGGAGGGGGGGACGCAGTATTTT

CDR3 length: 15
J gene: TRBJ2-5
D gene: NA
V gene: TRBV7-2
clone size: few
CDR3 protein: CASSLYGGAEETQYF
CDR3 DNA: TGTGCCAGCAGCTTATATGGGGGGGCGGAAGAGACCCAGTACTTC

CDR3 length: 15
J gene: TRBJ2-2
D gene: NA
V gene: TRBV6-1
clone size: NA
CDR3 protein: CASSRTTTGTGELFF
CDR3 DNA: TGTGCCAGCAGTCGCACCACTACAGGGACCGGGGAGCTGTTTTTT

CDR3 length: 13
J gene: TRBJ2-5
D gene: TRBD1
V gene: TRBV20-1
clone size: NA
CDR3 protein: CSARDRGRVTQYF
CDR3 DNA: TGCAGTGCTAGGGACAGGGGTCGCGTGACCCAGTACTTC

CDR3 length: 15
J gene: TRBJ2-1
D gene: TRBD1
V gene: TRBV7-2
clone size: few
CDR3 protein: CASSLGHRQGVEQFF
CDR3 DNA: TGTGCCAGCAGTTTAGGCCACCGACAGGGGGTTGAGCAGTTCTTC

CDR3 length: 13
J gene: TRBJ2-1
D gene: NA
V gene: TRBV18
clone size: few
CDR3 protein: CASSTGTYNEQFF
CDR3 DNA: TGTGCCAGCTCGACTGGCACCTACAATGAGCAGTTCTTC

CDR3 length: 13
J gene: TRBJ1-1
D gene: NA
V gene: TRBV2
clone size: few
CDR3 protein: CASRGGRGTEAFF
CDR3 DNA: TGTGCCAGCAGGGGGGGAAGGGGCACTGAAGCTTTCTTT

CDR3 length: 16
J gene: TRBJ2-1
D gene: NA
V gene: TRBV7-9
clone size: NA
CDR3 protein: CASRANMGGRRDEQFF
CDR3 DNA: TGTGCCAGCAGAGCAAATATGGGGGGGCGGAGGGATGAGCAGTTCTTC

CDR3 length: 15
J gene: TRBJ2-2
D gene: TRBD1
V gene: TRBV9
clone size: NA
CDR3 protein: CASKETGGDTGELFF
CDR3 DNA: TGTGCCAGTAAAGAGACAGGGGGTGACACCGGGGAGCTGTTTTTT

CDR3 length: 17
J gene: TRBJ2-1
D gene: NA
V gene: TRBV4-1
clone size: few
CDR3 protein: CASSQAAVPGAYNEQFF
CDR3 DNA: TGCGCCAGCAGCCAGGCGGCCGTGCCAGGGGCTTACAATGAGCAGTTCTTC

CDR3 length: 15
J gene: TRBJ2-3
D gene: TRBD2
V gene: TRBV11-2
clone size: many
CDR3 protein: CASSRLAGTTDTQYF
CDR3 DNA: TGTGCCAGCAGCCGACTAGCGGGAACCACAGATACGCAGTATTTT

CDR3 length: 16
J gene: TRBJ2-1
D gene: NA
V gene: TRBV5-1
clone size: few
CDR3 protein: CASSPGQGWSYNEQFF
CDR3 DNA: TGCGCCAGCAGCCCGGGGCAGGGATGGTCCTACAATGAGCAGTTCTTC

CDR3 length: 14
J gene: TRBJ2-7
D gene: TRBD1
V gene: TRBV29-1
clone size: NA
CDR3 protein: CSVEDRGTLYEQYF
CDR3 DNA: TGCAGCGTGGAGGACAGGGGGACCCTCTACGAGCAGTACTTC

CDR3 length: 15
J gene: TRBJ2-6
D gene: NA
V gene: TRBV30
clone size: NA
CDR3 protein: CACSPITSGANVLTF
CDR3 DNA: TGTGCCTGCAGTCCGATAACCTCTGGGGCCAACGTCCTGACTTTC

CDR3 length: 15
J gene: TRBJ1-6
D gene: NA
V gene: TRBV4-2
clone size: few
CDR3 protein: CASSQDLGTTSPLHF
CDR3 DNA: TGTGCCAGCAGCCAAGATTTGGGGACAACATCACCCCTCCACTTT

CDR3 length: 11
J gene: TRBJ2-3
D gene: NA
V gene: TRBV12-3/TRBV12-4
clone size: few
CDR3 protein: CASSTRQMQYF
CDR3 DNA: TGTGCCAGCAGTACCCGACAGATGCAGTATTTT

CDR3 length: 12
J gene: TRBJ1-2
D gene: NA
V gene: TRBV4-3
clone size: few
CDR3 protein: CASSVQGYGYTF
CDR3 DNA: TGCGCCAGCAGCGTACAGGGTTATGGCTACACCTTC

CDR3 length: 14
J gene: TRBJ1-6
D gene: TRBD1
V gene: TRBV7-2
clone size: many
CDR3 protein: CASSWDRHNSPLHF
CDR3 DNA: TGTGCCAGCAGCTGGGACAGGCACAATTCACCCCTCCACTTT

CDR3 length: 13
J gene: TRBJ1-6
D gene: NA
V gene: TRBV20-1
clone size: NA
CDR3 protein: CSARDEGDSPLHF
CDR3 DNA: TGCAGTGCTAGAGATGAGGGCGACTCACCCCTCCACTTT

CDR3 length: 16
J gene: TRBJ2-2
D gene: TRBD2
V gene: TRBV15
clone size: NA
CDR3 protein: CATSPSLAGNTGELFF
CDR3 DNA: TGTGCCACCAGCCCCTCCCTAGCGGGGAACACCGGGGAGCTGTTTTTT

CDR3 length: 16
J gene: TRBJ2-3
D gene: TRBD2
V gene: TRBV5-1
clone size: many
CDR3 protein: CASRIAGGAGTDTQYF
CDR3 DNA: TGCGCCAGCAGAATAGCGGGAGGGGCCGGCACAGATACGCAGTATTTT

CDR3 length: 15
J gene: TRBJ2-7
D gene: TRBD2
V gene: TRBV4-2
clone size: many
CDR3 protein: CASSPQTSGSREQYF
CDR3 DNA: TGTGCCAGCAGCCCACAGACTAGCGGGAGTCGGGAGCAGTACTTC

CDR3 length: 15
J gene: TRBJ1-2
D gene: NA
V gene: TRBV14
clone size: many
CDR3 protein: CASSPSRQYFYGYTF
CDR3 DNA: TGTGCCAGCAGCCCGTCCAGGCAATACTTCTATGGCTACACCTTC

CDR3 length: 13
J gene: TRBJ2-2
D gene: NA
V gene: TRBV20-1
clone size: few
CDR3 protein: CSAGGANTGELFF
CDR3 DNA: TGCAGTGCTGGAGGGGCGAACACCGGGGAGCTGTTTTTT

CDR3 length: 15
J gene: TRBJ2-5
D gene: TRBD1
V gene: TRBV7-9
clone size: NA
CDR3 protein: CASSFSTGFQETQYF
CDR3 DNA: TGTGCCAGCAGCTTTTCGACAGGGTTCCAAGAGACCCAGTACTTC

CDR3 length: 15
J gene: TRBJ2-2
D gene: NA
V gene: TRBV7-2
clone size: few
CDR3 protein: CASSLAGYVTGELFF
CDR3 DNA: TGTGCCAGCAGCTTAGCGGGGTACGTCACCGGGGAGCTGTTTTTT

CDR3 length: 12
J gene: TRBJ2-7
D gene: NA
V gene: TRBV10-3
clone size: NA
CDR3 protein: CAISEYVAEQYF
CDR3 DNA: TGTGCCATCAGTGAGTATGTTGCCGAGCAGTACTTC

CDR3 length: 16
J gene: TRBJ2-1
D gene: NA
V gene: TRBV4-1
clone size: NA
CDR3 protein: CASSQETASGWNEQFF
CDR3 DNA: TGCGCCAGCAGCCAAGAAACGGCGAGCGGGTGGAATGAGCAGTTCTTC

CDR3 length: 14
J gene: TRBJ2-7
D gene: TRBD1
V gene: TRBV7-2
clone size: many
CDR3 protein: CASSPGTGNYEQYF
CDR3 DNA: TGTGCCAGCAGCCCGGGGACAGGGAACTACGAGCAGTACTTC

CDR3 length: 14
J gene: TRBJ2-7
D gene: NA
V gene: TRBV6-1
clone size: NA
CDR3 protein: CASSPSWGATEQYF
CDR3 DNA: TGTGCCAGCAGCCCATCTTGGGGGGCGACCGAGCAGTACTTC

CDR3 length: 12
J gene: TRBJ2-7
D gene: NA
V gene: TRBV28
clone size: many
CDR3 protein: CASSRGPWEQYF
CDR3 DNA: TGTGCCAGCAGCCGAGGACCCTGGGAGCAGTACTTC

CDR3 length: 17
J gene: TRBJ2-3
D gene: TRBD2
V gene: TRBV20-1
clone size: few
CDR3 protein: CSARPPSGGARSDTQYF
CDR3 DNA: TGCAGTGCTAGACCACCTAGCGGGGGGGCGAGGTCAGATACGCAGTATTTT

CDR3 length: 15
J gene: TRBJ2-5
D gene: NA
V gene: TRBV15
clone size: few
CDR3 protein: CATSRGWSVQETQYF
CDR3 DNA: TGTGCCACCAGTCGAGGTTGGAGCGTCCAAGAGACCCAGTACTTC

CDR3 length: 15
J gene: TRBJ2-1
D gene: NA
V gene: TRBV28
clone size: few
CDR3 protein: CASGGQTGSYNEQFF
CDR3 DNA: TGTGCCAGCGGCGGACAGACTGGCTCCTACAATGAGCAGTTCTTC

CDR3 length: 14
J gene: TRBJ2-7
D gene: NA
V gene: TRBV20-1
clone size: few
CDR3 protein: CSARAFTGFYEQYF
CDR3 DNA: TGCAGTGCTAGAGCCTTCACAGGTTTCTACGAGCAGTACTTC

CDR3 length: 16
J gene: TRBJ2-1
D gene: TRBD1
V gene: TRBV11-3
clone size: few
CDR3 protein: CASSPTGTGGYDEQFF
CDR3 DNA: TGTGCCAGCAGCCCAACCGGGACAGGGGGCTATGATGAGCAGTTCTTC

CDR3 length: 14
J gene: TRBJ1-4
D gene: TRBD1
V gene: TRBV20-1
clone size: NA
CDR3 protein: CSASRGRTNEKLFF
CDR3 DNA: TGCAGTGCTTCGAGGGGGCGGACTAATGAAAAACTGTTTTTT

CDR3 length: 13
J gene: TRBJ1-2
D gene: TRBD1
V gene: TRBV20-1
clone size: NA
CDR3 protein: CSALGQGNYGYTF
CDR3 DNA: TGCAGTGCTCTGGGACAGGGTAACTATGGCTACACCTTC

CDR3 length: 14
J gene: TRBJ2-7
D gene: TRBD1
V gene: TRBV5-5
clone size: NA
CDR3 protein: CASSRSRDRVEQYF
CDR3 DNA: TGTGCCAGCAGCCGATCCCGGGACAGGGTCGAGCAGTACTTC

CDR3 length: 14
J gene: TRBJ2-5
D gene: NA
V gene: TRBV20-1
clone size: few
CDR3 protein: CSARDGHPRETQYF
CDR3 DNA: TGCAGTGCTAGAGATGGACACCCACGGGAGACCCAGTACTTC

CDR3 length: 16
J gene: TRBJ2-1
D gene: TRBD1
V gene: TRBV14
clone size: few
CDR3 protein: CASSQAGQLFYNEQFF
CDR3 DNA: TGTGCCAGCAGCCAAGCGGGACAGCTTTTCTACAATGAGCAGTTCTTC

CDR3 length: 13
J gene: TRBJ2-2
D gene: NA
V gene: TRBV10-3
clone size: NA
CDR3 protein: CAISRTDSGELFF
CDR3 DNA: TGTGCCATCAGCCGGACCGACAGCGGGGAGCTGTTTTTT

CDR3 length: 13
J gene: TRBJ2-3
D gene: TRBD1
V gene: TRBV6-5
clone size: NA
CDR3 protein: CASSYSAGQGQYF
CDR3 DNA: TGTGCCAGCAGTTACTCGGCGGGACAGGGGCAGTATTTT

CDR3 length: 17
J gene: TRBJ2-7
D gene: TRBD2
V gene: TRBV24-1
clone size: once
CDR3 protein: CATSEYLLAGWDYEQYF
CDR3 DNA: TGTGCCACCAGTGAGTACTTACTAGCGGGATGGGACTACGAGCAGTACTTC

CDR3 length: 15
J gene: TRBJ1-4
D gene: NA
V gene: TRBV6-5
clone size: NA
CDR3 protein: CASSYSMVGGEKLFF
CDR3 DNA: TGTGCCAGCAGTTACTCGATGGTGGGCGGGGAAAAACTGTTTTTT

CDR3 length: 15
J gene: TRBJ2-4
D gene: TRBD2
V gene: TRBV7-2
clone size: once
CDR3 protein: CASSSLAGGKNIQYF
CDR3 DNA: TGTGCCAGCAGCTCCCTAGCGGGAGGCAAAAACATTCAGTACTTC